The sample holds one count of the clone carrying this T cell receptor (beta chain). This sample is drawn from a study of cytomegalovirus exposure and HLA in healthy donors. Overall study context: Around 180 million T cells yielded fewer than 120 million unique TCR beta sequences in earlier analysis.

60 Vbeta and 13 Jbeta primers were used in PCR. Original analysis: In a later analysis, 80 million or so unique TCR beta chains included roughly 11 million shared by two or more donors. Clones were read by immunoSEQ multiplex PCR, and TCRdb kept only the in-frame ones, dropping some. The DNA gave D and trimming, while V, J and clone size come from that table. Of about 190,000 clones detected, roughly 80% appear once; the ten largest clones hold around 2.2%. The TCR originated in a woman in her twenties or thirties in good health and CMV-seropositive. The source material was PBMCs.

CDR3 sequence: CASSQDTPGLPRAFF. CDR3 DNA sequence: TGTGCCAGCAGCCAAGATACGCCAGGCCTCCCTCGGGCTTTCTTT. The chain links TRBV4-2 to TRBJ1-1; the D is unclear. The CDR3 extends over 15 amino acids. Germline V gives CDR1 LGHNA, CDR2 YNFKEQ. V was trimmed by 0 bases and J by 11 bases, leaving 19 bases between them.